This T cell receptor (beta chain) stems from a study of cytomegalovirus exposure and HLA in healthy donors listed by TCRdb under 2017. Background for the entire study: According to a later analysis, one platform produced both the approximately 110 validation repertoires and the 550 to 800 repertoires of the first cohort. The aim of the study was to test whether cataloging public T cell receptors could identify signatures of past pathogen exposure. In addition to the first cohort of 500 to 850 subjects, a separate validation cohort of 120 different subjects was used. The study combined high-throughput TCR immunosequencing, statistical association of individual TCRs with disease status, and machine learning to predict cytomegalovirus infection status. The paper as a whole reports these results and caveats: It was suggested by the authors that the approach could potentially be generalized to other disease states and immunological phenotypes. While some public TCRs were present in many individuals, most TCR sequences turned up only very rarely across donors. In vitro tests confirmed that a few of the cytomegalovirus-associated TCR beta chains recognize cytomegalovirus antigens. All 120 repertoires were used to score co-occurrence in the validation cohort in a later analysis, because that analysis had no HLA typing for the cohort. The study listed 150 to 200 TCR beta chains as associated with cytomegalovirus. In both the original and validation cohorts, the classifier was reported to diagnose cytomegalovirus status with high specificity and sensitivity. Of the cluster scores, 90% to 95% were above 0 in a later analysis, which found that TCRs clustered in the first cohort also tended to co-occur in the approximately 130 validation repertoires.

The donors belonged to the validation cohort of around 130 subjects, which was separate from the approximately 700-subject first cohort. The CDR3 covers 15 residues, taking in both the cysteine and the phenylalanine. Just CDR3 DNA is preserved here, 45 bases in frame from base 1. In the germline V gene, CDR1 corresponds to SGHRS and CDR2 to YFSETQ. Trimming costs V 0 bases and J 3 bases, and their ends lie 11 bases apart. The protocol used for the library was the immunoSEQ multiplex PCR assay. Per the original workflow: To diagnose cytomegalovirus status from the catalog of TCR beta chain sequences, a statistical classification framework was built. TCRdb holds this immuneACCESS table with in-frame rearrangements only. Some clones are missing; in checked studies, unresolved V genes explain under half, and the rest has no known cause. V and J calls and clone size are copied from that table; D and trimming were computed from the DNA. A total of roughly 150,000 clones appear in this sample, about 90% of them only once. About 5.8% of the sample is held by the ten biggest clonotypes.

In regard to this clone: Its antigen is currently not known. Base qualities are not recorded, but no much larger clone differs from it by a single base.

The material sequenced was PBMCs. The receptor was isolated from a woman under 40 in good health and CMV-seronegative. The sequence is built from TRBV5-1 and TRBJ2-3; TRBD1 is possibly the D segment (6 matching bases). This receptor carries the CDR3 CASSLAIGGTDTQYF. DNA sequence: TGCGCCAGCAGCTTGGCCATAGGGGGAACAGATACGCAGTATTTT. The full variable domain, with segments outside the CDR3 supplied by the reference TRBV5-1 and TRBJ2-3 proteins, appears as KAGVTQTPRYLIKTRGQQVTLSCSPISGHRSVSWYQQTPGQGLQFLFEYFSETQRNKGNFPGRFSGRQFSNSRSEMNVSTLELGDSALYLCASSLAIGGTDTQYFGPGTRLTVL.